This entry describes one TCR beta chain. This entry comes from a study of CXCR3-negative and CXCR3-positive naive CD8 T cells. Libraries of TRB cDNA were made by 5' RACE and carried UMIs. With the 5' RACE reads reprocessed, TCRdb shows one record per CDR3 protein and no DNA. The ten most abundant clones cover just under 0.5% of a sample with some 130,000 distinct CDR3 sequences. This CDR3 region has 11 residues. CDR1 is SQVTM and CDR2 is ANQGSEA in the germline V gene. Sequenced input: naive CXCR3- CD8+ T cells from blood. Stated subset: CD45RO-CCR7+CD27+CD95- naive CD8+ T cells lacking CXCR3 (TNR3-). This TCR was sampled from a human donor in good health. Some clones in this sample may be carry-over from other donors' samples. This chain joins TRBV29-1 and TRBJ1-2; TCRdb's D gene call, TRBD1, goes unchecked for lack of DNA. CDR3 residues: CSVEELWTHTF.